A selection of T cell receptor beta chains follows, all from one sample in a study. One entry per CDR3 protein, called by TCRdb with MiXCR from the RT-PCR reads. The repertoire holds about 4,200 distinct CDR3 sequences, with roughly 34% as singletons. Sequenced input: memory CD4+ T cells from salivary gland. These receptors were collected from a female donor with primary Sjogren's syndrome. Each CDR3 is given without its conserved first and last residue.

V: TRBV28; J: TRBJ2-5; CDR3: ASRSASRGQETQY
V: TRBV28; J: TRBJ1-2; CDR3: ASSSYGSNYGYT
V: TRBV5-1; J: TRBJ1-2; CDR3: ASSLGSTAGGPGYT
V: TRBV7-3; J: TRBJ1-5; CDR3: ASSFRSTGFSNQPQH
V: TRBV7-2; J: TRBJ2-2; CDR3: ASTISLVGLTGELF
V: TRBV9; J: TRBJ1-4; CDR3: ASSVGTGKIEKLF
V: TRBV7-2; J: TRBJ2-2; CDR3: ASSLTGRTGELF
V: TRBV7-9; J: TRBJ2-5; CDR3: ASSLEGPVVGTETQY
V: TRBV7-6; J: TRBJ2-2; CDR3: ASSLVRNTGELF
V: TRBV27; J: TRBJ1-6; CDR3: ASSRGMSPLH
V: TRBV20-1; J: TRBJ1-2; CDR3: SAAGRRGNYGYT
V: TRBV20-1; J: TRBJ2-4; CDR3: SAKGTGENIQY
V: TRBV29-1; J: TRBJ2-3; CDR3: SVDTSYEQY
V: TRBV7-8; J: TRBJ2-7; CDR3: ASSLWTSRGPGYEQY
V: TRBV24-1; J: TRBJ1-2; CDR3: ATSDFRTGYT
V: TRBV20-1; J: TRBJ2-2; CDR3: SAYVAGANTGELF
V: TRBV12-3/TRBV12-4; J: TRBJ1-5; CDR3: ASSLRAGANNQPQH
V: TRBV4-3; J: TRBJ1-2; CDR3: ASSQEGRRDRFYGYT
V: TRBV18; J: TRBJ1-1; CDR3: ASAQGTPEAF
V: TRBV5-6; J: TRBJ2-1; CDR3: ASSSTMRGGLGANEQF
V: TRBV5-4; J: TRBJ1-1; CDR3: ASSSGGMAGNTEAF
V: TRBV5-5; J: TRBJ2-5; CDR3: ASSFSQNQETQY
V: TRBV5-1; J: TRBJ1-5; CDR3: ASSTDGNQPQH
V: TRBV20-1; J: TRBJ2-5; CDR3: SASGGAQETQY
V: TRBV28; J: TRBJ2-1; CDR3: ASTRGGPGEQF
V: TRBV5-1; J: TRBJ2-7; CDR3: ASSITGDEQY
V: TRBV7-2; J: TRBJ2-1; CDR3: ASSARLGDSHNEQF
V: TRBV4-3; J: TRBJ2-1; CDR3: ASSRDRGYEQF
V: TRBV7-9; J: TRBJ2-7; CDR3: ASSKQGVGGSYEQY